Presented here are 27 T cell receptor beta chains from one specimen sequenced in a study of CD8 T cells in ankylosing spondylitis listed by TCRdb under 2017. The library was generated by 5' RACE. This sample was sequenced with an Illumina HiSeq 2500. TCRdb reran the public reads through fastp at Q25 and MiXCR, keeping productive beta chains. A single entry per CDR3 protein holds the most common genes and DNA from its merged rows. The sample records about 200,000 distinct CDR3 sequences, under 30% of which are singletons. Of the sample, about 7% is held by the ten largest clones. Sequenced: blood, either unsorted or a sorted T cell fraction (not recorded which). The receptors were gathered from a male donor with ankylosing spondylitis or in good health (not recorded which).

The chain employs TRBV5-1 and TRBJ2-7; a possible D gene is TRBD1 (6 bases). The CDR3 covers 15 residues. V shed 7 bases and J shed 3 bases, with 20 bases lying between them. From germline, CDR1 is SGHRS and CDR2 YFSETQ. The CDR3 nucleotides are TGCGCCAGCCGAACTACAGGGCCAGATCACTACGAGCAGTACTTC. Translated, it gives CASRTTGPDHYEQYF.

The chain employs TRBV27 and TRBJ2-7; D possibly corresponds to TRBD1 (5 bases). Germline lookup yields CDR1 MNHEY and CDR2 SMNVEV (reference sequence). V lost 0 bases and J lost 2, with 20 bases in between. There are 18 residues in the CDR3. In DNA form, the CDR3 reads TGTGCCAGCAGTTTATCATTCAGGGTTAAAGGTGGGGCCTACGAGCAGTACTTC. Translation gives CASSLSFRVKGGAYEQYF.

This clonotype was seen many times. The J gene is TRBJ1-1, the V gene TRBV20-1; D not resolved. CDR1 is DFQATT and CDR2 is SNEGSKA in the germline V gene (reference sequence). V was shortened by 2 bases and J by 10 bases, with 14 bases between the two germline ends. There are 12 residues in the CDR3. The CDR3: CSARPESPGAFF. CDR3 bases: TGCAGTGCTAGACCGGAATCCCCGGGAGCTTTCTTT.

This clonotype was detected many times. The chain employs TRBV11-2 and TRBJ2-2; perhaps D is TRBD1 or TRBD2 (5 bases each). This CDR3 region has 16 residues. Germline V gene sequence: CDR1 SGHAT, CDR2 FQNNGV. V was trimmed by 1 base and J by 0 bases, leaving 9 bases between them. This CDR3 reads CASSLVWDANTGELFF. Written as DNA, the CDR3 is TGTGCCAGCAGCTTAGTGTGGGACGCGAACACCGGGGAGCTGTTTTTT.

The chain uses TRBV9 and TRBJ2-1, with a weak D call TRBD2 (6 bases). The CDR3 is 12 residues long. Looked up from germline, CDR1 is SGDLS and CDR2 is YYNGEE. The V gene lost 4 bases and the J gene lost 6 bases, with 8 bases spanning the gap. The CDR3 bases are TGTGCCAGCAGCTCCGGGGGCAATGAGCAGTTCTTC. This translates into CASSSGGNEQFF.

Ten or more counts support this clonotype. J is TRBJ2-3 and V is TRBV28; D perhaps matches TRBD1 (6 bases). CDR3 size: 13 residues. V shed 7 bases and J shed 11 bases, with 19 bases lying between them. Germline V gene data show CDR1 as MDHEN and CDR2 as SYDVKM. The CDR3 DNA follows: TGTGCCAGCACCCTCCGGGACATCGAGGGGCAGTATTTT. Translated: CASTLRDIEGQYF.

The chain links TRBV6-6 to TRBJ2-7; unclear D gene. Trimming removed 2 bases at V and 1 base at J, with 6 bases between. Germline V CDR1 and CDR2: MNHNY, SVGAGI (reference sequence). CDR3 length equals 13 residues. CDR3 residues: CASSYQDSYEQYF. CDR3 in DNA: TGTGCCAGCAGTTACCAGGATTCCTACGAGCAGTACTTC.

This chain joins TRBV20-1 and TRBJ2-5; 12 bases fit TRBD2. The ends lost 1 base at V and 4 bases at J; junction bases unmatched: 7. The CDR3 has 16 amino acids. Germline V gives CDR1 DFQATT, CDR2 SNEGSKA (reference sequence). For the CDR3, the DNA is TGCAGTGCTAGAGGGTTGACTAGCGGGAGATCAGAGACCCAGTACTTC. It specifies CSARGLTSGRSETQYF.

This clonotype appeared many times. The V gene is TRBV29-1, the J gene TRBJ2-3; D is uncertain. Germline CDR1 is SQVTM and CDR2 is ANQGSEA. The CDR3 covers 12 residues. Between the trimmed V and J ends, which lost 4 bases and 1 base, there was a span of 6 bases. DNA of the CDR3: TGCAGCGTTGGCGAGGGCACAGATACGCAGTATTTT. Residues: CSVGEGTDTQYF.

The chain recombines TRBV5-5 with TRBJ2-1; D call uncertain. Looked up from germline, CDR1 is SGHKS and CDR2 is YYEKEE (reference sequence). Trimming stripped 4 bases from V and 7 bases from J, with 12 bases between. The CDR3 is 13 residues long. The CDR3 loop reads CASSVPPRNEQFF. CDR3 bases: TGTGCCAGCAGCGTACCTCCGCGGAATGAGCAGTTCTTC. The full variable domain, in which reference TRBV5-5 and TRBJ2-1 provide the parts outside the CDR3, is DAGVTQSPTHLIKTRGQQVTLRCSPISGHKSVSWYQQVLGQGPQFIFQYYEKEERGRGNFPDRFSARQFPNYSSELNVNALLLGDSALYLCASSVPPRNEQFFGPGTRLTVL.

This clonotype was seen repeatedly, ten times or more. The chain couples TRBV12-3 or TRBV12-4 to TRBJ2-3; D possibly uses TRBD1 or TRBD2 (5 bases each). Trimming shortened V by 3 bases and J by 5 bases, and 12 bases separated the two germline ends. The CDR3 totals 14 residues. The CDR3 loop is CASSFEGLEDTQYF. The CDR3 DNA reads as TGTGCCAGCAGTTTTGAGGGGCTGGAAGATACGCAGTATTTT.

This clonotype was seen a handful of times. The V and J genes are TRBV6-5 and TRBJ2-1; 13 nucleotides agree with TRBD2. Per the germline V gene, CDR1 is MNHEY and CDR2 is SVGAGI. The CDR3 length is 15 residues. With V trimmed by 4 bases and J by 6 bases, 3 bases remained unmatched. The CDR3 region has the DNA TGTGCCAGCAGTTCGGGACTAGCGGGGCCCAATGAGCAGTTCTTC. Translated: CASSSGLAGPNEQFF.

The CDR3 region is CASSLMRGYGYTF. The CDR3 DNA reads TGTGCCAGCAGCTTGATGCGGGGCTATGGCTACACCTTC. V and J are TRBV5-6 and TRBJ1-2; no clear D gene. The CDR3 contains 13 residues. Germline V gene sequence: CDR1 SGHDT, CDR2 YYEEEE. V was shortened by 1 base and J by 4 bases, with 8 bases between the two germline ends.

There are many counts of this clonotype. CDR3 sequence reads: CSANTRPSDTQYF. For the CDR3, the DNA is TGCAGTGCCAATACGAGGCCCTCAGATACGCAGTATTTT. The rearrangement uses TRBV20-1 and TRBJ2-3; D not resolved. The germline gives CDR1 DFQATT, CDR2 SNEGSKA (reference sequence). The CDR3 contains 13 residues. V lost 6 bases, J lost 4 bases, and 14 bases lay in between.

CDR3 coding DNA: TGTGCCAGCAGTCGACAGGGGGCACAGGATGGCTACACCTTC. Translating gives CASSRQGAQDGYTF. The genes are TRBV12-3 or TRBV12-4 and TRBJ1-2, with 10 bases matching TRBD1. The CDR3 has 14 amino acids. J gave up 6 bases and V 5 bases, and 6 bases lay outside the gene matches.

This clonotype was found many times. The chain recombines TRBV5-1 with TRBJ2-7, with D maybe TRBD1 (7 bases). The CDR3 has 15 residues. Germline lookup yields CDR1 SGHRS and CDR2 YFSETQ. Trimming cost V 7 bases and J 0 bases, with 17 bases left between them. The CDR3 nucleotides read TGCGCCAGCCGACTCCGCGGGGACAGCTCCTACGAGCAGTACTTC. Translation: CASRLRGDSSYEQYF.

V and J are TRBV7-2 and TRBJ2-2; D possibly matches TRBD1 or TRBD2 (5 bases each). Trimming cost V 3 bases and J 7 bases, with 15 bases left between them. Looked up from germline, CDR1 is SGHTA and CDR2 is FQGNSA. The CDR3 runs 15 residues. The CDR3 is CASSFSSGDVGELFF. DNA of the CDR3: TGTGCCAGCAGCTTCAGCTCCGGGGACGTCGGGGAGCTGTTTTTT.

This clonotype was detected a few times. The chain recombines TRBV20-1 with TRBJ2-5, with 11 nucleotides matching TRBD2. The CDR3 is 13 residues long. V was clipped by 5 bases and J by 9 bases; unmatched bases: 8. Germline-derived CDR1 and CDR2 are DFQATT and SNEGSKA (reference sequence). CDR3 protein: CSALGTSGVAQYF. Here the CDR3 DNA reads TGCAGTGCTCTCGGGACTAGCGGAGTGGCCCAGTACTTC.

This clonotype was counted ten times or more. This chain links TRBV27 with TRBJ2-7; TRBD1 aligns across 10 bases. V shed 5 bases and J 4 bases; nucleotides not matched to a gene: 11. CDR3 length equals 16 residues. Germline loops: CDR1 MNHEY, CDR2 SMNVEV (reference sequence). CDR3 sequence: CASSRQTGGLWYEQYF. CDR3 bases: TGTGCCAGCAGTAGACAGACAGGGGGCTTGTGGTACGAGCAGTACTTC.

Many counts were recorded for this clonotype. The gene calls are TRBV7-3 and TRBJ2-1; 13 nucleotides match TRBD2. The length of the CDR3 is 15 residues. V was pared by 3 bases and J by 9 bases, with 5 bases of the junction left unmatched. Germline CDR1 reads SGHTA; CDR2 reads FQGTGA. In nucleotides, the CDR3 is TGTGCCAGCAGCTTCCAAGGACTAGCGGGAGTTGAGCAGTTCTTC. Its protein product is CASSFQGLAGVEQFF.

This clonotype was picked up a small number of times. The CDR3 DNA follows: TGCAGTGCTAGACAGACAGGGAACGAAAAACTGTTTTTT. This codes for CSARQTGNEKLFF. The chain carries TRBV20-1 and TRBJ1-4; the match to TRBD1 covers 7 bases. Unmatched junction bases numbered 5, after V lost 2 bases and J lost 8 bases. CDR3 size: 13 residues. The germline V gene has CDR1 DFQATT and CDR2 SNEGSKA (reference sequence).

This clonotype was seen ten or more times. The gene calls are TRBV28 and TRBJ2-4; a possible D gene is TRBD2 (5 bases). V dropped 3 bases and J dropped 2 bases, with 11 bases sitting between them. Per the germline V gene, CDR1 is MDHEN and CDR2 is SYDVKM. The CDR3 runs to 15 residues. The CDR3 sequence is CASSFPGMTKNIQYF. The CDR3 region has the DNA TGTGCCAGCAGTTTCCCGGGGATGACCAAAAACATTCAGTACTTC.

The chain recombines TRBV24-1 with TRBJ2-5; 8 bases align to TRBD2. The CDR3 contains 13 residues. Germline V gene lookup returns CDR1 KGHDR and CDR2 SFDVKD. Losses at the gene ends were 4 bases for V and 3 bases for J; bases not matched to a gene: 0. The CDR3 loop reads CATSEAGEETQYF. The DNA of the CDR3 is TGTGCCACCAGTGAAGCGGGGGAAGAGACCCAGTACTTC.

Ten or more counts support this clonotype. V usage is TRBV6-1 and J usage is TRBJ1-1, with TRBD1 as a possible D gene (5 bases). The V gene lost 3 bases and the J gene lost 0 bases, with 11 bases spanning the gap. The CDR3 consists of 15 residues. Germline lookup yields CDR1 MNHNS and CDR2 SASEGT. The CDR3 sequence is CASSDGHFMNTEAFF. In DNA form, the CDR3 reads TGTGCCAGCAGTGACGGACACTTCATGAACACTGAAGCTTTCTTT.

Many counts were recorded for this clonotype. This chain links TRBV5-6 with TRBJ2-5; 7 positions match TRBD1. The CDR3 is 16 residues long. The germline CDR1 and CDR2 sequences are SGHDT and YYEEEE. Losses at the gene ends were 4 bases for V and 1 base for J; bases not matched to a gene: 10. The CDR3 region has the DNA TGTGCCAGCAGCCCTATCCGGGCAGGGGGCCAAGAGACCCAGTACTTC. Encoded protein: CASSPIRAGGQETQYF.

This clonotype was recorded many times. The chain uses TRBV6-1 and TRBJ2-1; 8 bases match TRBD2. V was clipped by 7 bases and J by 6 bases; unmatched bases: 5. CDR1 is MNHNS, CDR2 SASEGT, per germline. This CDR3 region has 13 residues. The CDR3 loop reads CASKGTSPNEQFF. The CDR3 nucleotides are TGTGCCAGCAAGGGGACTAGTCCCAATGAGCAGTTCTTC.

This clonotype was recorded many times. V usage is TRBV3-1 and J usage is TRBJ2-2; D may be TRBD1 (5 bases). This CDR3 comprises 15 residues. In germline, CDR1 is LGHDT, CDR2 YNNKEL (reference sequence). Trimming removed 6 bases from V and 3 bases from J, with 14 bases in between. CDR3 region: CASSHTGFYTGELFF. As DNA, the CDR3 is TGTGCCAGCAGTCACACAGGTTTTTACACCGGGGAGCTGTTTTTT.